The entry below gives a single TCR beta chain sequence along with its context. There are a few counts of this clone. What antigen it recognizes has not been identified. Per-nucleotide qualities are absent, and no much larger clonotype sits a single base away. Libraries were made using the immunoSEQ multiplex PCR assay. The multiplex PCR relied on a mix of 60 forward primers for TCR Vbeta segments and 13 reverse primers for TCR Jbeta segments. A multiplex PCR assay on genomic DNA amplified the CDR3 region of rearranged TCR beta genes. Amplified TCR beta libraries were sequenced as 87-base-pair reads on the Illumina HiSeq System. Per the source publication's procedure: A later analysis tallied 80 million to 95 million unique TCR beta chains across the 550 to 850 repertoires, and approximately 11 million of those chains were shared by two or more donors. A nearest-neighbor algorithm error-corrected the raw reads and collapsed the reads into unique sequences, merging closely related sequences to remove PCR and sequencing errors. Alignment of CDR3 sequences to IMGT reference sequences was used to assign V, D and J gene segments. For a sequence to be retained, at least a six-nucleotide match to both a V gene segment and a J gene segment was required. A rearrangement counted as productive if the CDR3 had no stop codons and remained in frame with V and J, and every other rearrangement counted as non-productive. CDR3 was defined according to IMGT convention as the region running from the second conserved V-encoded cysteine to the conserved J-encoded phenylalanine. Sequences without an unambiguous match to a single V gene segment were excluded from the earlier analysis of 450 to 650 of the donors. An earlier analysis of 587 of the donors classified V segments as functional when productive rearrangements were above 56.7% and as segregating when the standard deviation between donors was above 5%. A statistical classification framework was developed to diagnose cytomegalovirus status using the catalog of TCR beta chain sequences. In a later analysis, V and J genes were assigned by comparing TCR nucleotide sequences against IMGT/GENE-DB human TR gene sequences. In a later analysis, CDR3 sequences and most-parsimonious VDJ recombination scenarios were assigned using the TCRdist pipeline. A later analysis defined each TCR beta chain by its CDR3 amino acid sequence plus V-gene family, and excluded reads lacking a unique V-gene family. As a way to deal with suspected cross-contamination and a sequencing artifact, a later analysis dropped 500 to 700 nucleotide sequences that were highly shared and had low generation probability. For each public chain, a later analysis derived a clonal expansion index from normalized ranks of inferred template counts within each repertoire. Generation probabilities in a later analysis came from a VDJ recombination model fitted to out-of-frame rearrangements, and those results were checked against IGoR. Hypergeometric tests were used in a later analysis to score TCR-TCR, TCR-HLA and TCR-CMV co-occurrence, with a repertoire-size bias correction applied to the TCR pairs. In a later analysis, false discovery rates were estimated by permuting HLA or CMV assignments 20 times. A later analysis grouped co-occurring TCRs with DBSCAN, adding TCRdist sequence similarity when clustering within HLA-allele-positive subsets. Repertoires with fewer than 30,000 or more than 120,000 public chains, plus five repertoires with anomalous nucleotide sharing, were excluded from co-occurrence clustering. In TCRdb, the immuneACCESS table is reduced to in-frame sequences with V and J assigned. These tables do not hold every clone; where another copy was compared, an unresolved V gene accounts for under half, and the others remain unexplained. V, J and clone size are taken as reported in that table, and D and trimming were inferred from the DNA itself. The sample data list over 150,000 clones, and about 81% of these were observed just once. 4.5% to 5.5% of the sample lies in the top ten.

This entry comes from a study of cytomegalovirus exposure and HLA in healthy donors (dated by TCRdb to 2015 to 2018). In terms of the full investigation: According to an earlier analysis of several hundred of the donors, some 170 million T cells yielded 100 million or so unique TCR beta sequences and about 300 Gb of sequence data. A handful of DR-DQ haplotypes were handled as single units for association and clustering because linkage in the cohort was strong. The later analysis used no new phenotypic data to find candidate immune exposures, relying instead on TCR beta sequences and their occurrence across donors. Class I and class II HLA loci were covered by the typing at four-digit resolution. An earlier analysis of 587 of the donors used high-throughput TCR beta sequencing to judge whether each TCR beta V gene segment behaved as functional or pseudogenic. Using immunosequencing, the study profiled T cell repertoires from approximately 700 subjects and related those repertoires to cytomegalovirus serostatus. Among almost 400 genotyped donors of the cohort, an average of approximately 240,000 unique TCR beta nucleotide sequences were sequenced per donor, 15% to 20% of them non-productive. The study was designed to test whether signatures of past pathogen exposure could be identified by cataloging public T cell receptors. A separate validation cohort of about 110 different subjects was used in addition to the approximately 700-subject first cohort. The number of donors typed differed by locus, with 629-630 for A, B, C, DRB1 and DQB1, around 500 for DQA1, 606 for DPA1, and 472 for DPB1. Donor age, sex, ethnicity and CMV serostatus were collected together with the repertoire data. The genetic ancestry cluster associated with self-reported Caucasian donors included 65% to 90% of the 300 to 400 genotyped donors. A later analysis re-examined previously published TCR beta repertoires from roughly 650 donors and added high-resolution HLA genotyping to investigate patterns of TCR occurrence. All discovery cohort repertoires had been generated using a single sequencing platform. To predict cytomegalovirus infection status, the study combined high-throughput TCR immunosequencing, statistical association of individual TCRs with disease status, and machine learning. An early release covering approximately 600 HLA-typed donors comprised roughly 300 gigabases of sequencing data and approximately 85 million unique TCR sequences. A later genetic analysis took genome-wide SNP genotypes for about three fifths of the 666 donors and used that subset as a discovery cohort.

General study outcomes and caveats: At a false discovery rate of 0.05, a later analysis linked 15,000 to 20,000 TCR beta sequences to specific HLA alleles. According to a later analysis, parvovirus B19, influenza, CMV and Epstein-Barr virus appeared linked to several top co-occurrence clusters. Most TCR sequences were seen in very few donors, while some public TCRs were found in many individuals. Because some donors lacked HLA typing at each locus, the association tests relied only on the typed subset. Because counts were too low, roughly 17 rarely observed V segments, including chromosome 9 orphons, were left out of the earlier analysis of roughly 600 of the donors. A later genetic analysis associated a missense DCLRE1C variant with V-gene and J-gene trimming of TCR beta chains, and an independent cohort replicated the association. Most CMV-associated TCR beta chains appeared to be HLA-restricted in a later analysis, and the HLA associations seemed to be driven largely by CMV exposure. Cytomegalovirus status was reported to be diagnosed by the classifier with high specificity and sensitivity in both the original and validation cohorts. Broadly in line with IMGT annotations, most TCR beta V segments showed up in productive rearrangements about 87% or about 30% of the time in an earlier analysis of 587 of the donors. A cluster of highly shared sequence variants was judged likely to be a technical artifact of the sequencing pipeline. The 87-base-pair reads could not distinguish some IMGT-functional V segments, including TRBV6-2 and TRBV6-3, so those segments were excluded. Only TCR beta chains were sequenced in this cohort, and the absence of alpha or paired-chain data limited detectable features. In vitro tests confirmed that a few of the cytomegalovirus-associated TCR beta chains recognize cytomegalovirus antigens. According to a later genetic analysis, donors in an Asian-associated ancestry cluster had fewer N-insertions in productive TCRs than the approximately 700-donor mean. Linkage disequilibrium might explain the correlated functional status among segregating V segments, but an unknown experimental factor could not be excluded. According to a later analysis, TCR association rates differed among HLA loci, with DRB1 alleles showing the most associated TCRs and HLA-C alleles showing the fewest. The presence/absence analyses assumed that sequencing depth was roughly uniform across donors, and that assumption may not be true. Strong co-occurrence of HLA alleles, especially DR and DQ, made assigning TCR associations to individual alleles difficult. It was suggested by the authors that the approach could potentially be generalized to other disease states and immunological phenotypes. A later analysis found that HLA-associated TCR beta chains were more clonally expanded and had lower generation probabilities than equally common non-associated chains. A further reported finding was that TCR beta sequences accurately predicted the HLA-A and HLA-B alleles for most subjects in the first cohort. CMV serostatus was the only immune exposure information available for the cohort. The study listed 164 TCR beta chains as associated with cytomegalovirus.

For CDR1 and CDR2, the germline V gene (reference sequence) lists LNHDA and SQIVND. The CDR3, from cysteine to phenylalanine, totals 19 residues. Only the CDR3 region is kept as DNA, spanning 57 bases read in frame from base 1. V loses 5 bases at its end and J loses 0 bases; junction bases beyond the gene matches: 10. The cohort consisted of approximately 670 healthy bone marrow donors. At the time of sampling, every cohort member was nominally healthy, though immune exposures that went unrecorded were likely present. The donor tested CMV seropositive and was one of the 289 seropositive cohort members. Every donor gave a peripheral blood sample, and the peripheral blood mononuclear cells from that sample were used for TCR beta sequencing. Genomic DNA was extracted from the blood cell samples with the Qiagen DNeasy Blood Extraction Kit.

This sequence originates from a man younger than 40 in good health and CMV-seropositive. The sequencing sample was made of PBMCs. The sequence is built from TRBV19 and TRBJ2-1, with 13 bases aligning to TRBD2. The CDR3 here reads CASSRRLAGGLSSYNEQFF. The DNA sequence is TGTGCCAGTAGTCGCCGACTAGCGGGGGGTCTGAGCTCCTACAATGAGCAGTTCTTC.